This TCR beta chain was profiled in a study of Graves' ophthalmopathy and Graves' hyperthyroidism. The TCR beta CDR3 regions underwent amplification from RNA transcripts. The first round was an RT-PCR with HTBI primers, and the second round was a multiplex PCR. TCRdb processed the multiplex PCR reads anew with MiXCR; each CDR3 protein has one entry. This table has 300,000 to 450,000 distinct CDR3 sequences, 17% appearing once. The CDR3 runs to 14 residues. Trimming left V 8 bases short and J 0 bases short, with 11 bases between. Germline V gene lookup returns CDR1 MNHNS and CDR2 SASEGT. This clonotype was obtained from an adult woman with stable Graves' hyperthyroidism. V and J are TRBV6-1 and TRBJ1-5; D is uncertain. Sequencing was performed on peripheral blood. In DNA form, the CDR3 reads TGTGCCAGCTTCCGTGTGGGTAGCAATCAGCCCCAGCATTTT. Amino acids: CASFRVGSNQPQHF.